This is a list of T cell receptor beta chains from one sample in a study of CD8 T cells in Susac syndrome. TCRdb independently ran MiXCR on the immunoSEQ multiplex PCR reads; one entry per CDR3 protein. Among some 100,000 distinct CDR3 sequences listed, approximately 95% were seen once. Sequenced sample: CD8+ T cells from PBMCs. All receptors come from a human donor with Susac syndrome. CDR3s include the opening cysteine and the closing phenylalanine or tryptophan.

CASSLGGRANTEAFF TRBJ1-1 15 TRBV5-1
CASSEGISSYNEQFF TRBJ2-1 15 TRBV5-1
CASSLIGIEYF TRBJ2-5 11 TRBV28
CASSVEDSNQPQHF TRBJ1-5 14 TRBV9
CAISDSPGNLYEQYF TRBJ2-7 15 TRBV10-3
CASSTDRAVKAFF TRBJ1-1 13 TRBV12-3/TRBV12-4
CATSRDRAKPQHF TRBJ1-5 13 TRBV15
CASSYTSTENTEAFF TRBJ1-1 15 TRBV3-1
CASSEQGYDGYTF TRBJ1-2 13 TRBV25-1
CASGYEQYF TRBJ2-7 9 TRBV27
CASSEGLAGADTQYF TRBJ2-3 15 TRBV6-4
CASSPEGAFF TRBJ1-1 10 TRBV7-9
CATSRDGLGPYEQYF TRBJ2-7 15 TRBV15
CASSLEGTGVADTQYF TRBJ2-3 16 TRBV13
CSARWPTGGYYEQYF TRBJ2-7 15 TRBV20-1
CASTGGTFYEQYF TRBJ2-7 13 TRBV3-1
CASSLTRTSGDTQYF TRBJ2-3 15 TRBV7-3
CASSQGLGGGTEAFF TRBJ1-1 15 TRBV4-1
CASKTNRGTGELFF TRBJ2-2 14 TRBV7-2
CASSQDHRTDTQYF TRBJ2-3 14 TRBV4-2
CATSSSNDTDTQYF TRBJ2-3 14 TRBV15
CASSHPDSYNEQFF TRBJ2-1 14 TRBV4-1
CASSWYNEQFF TRBJ2-1 11 TRBV7-3
CASSDPLRQNTEAFF TRBJ1-1 15 TRBV25-1
CASSAHQTQYF TRBJ2-5 11 TRBV19
CATSGTGGNTGELFF TRBJ2-2 15 TRBV24-1
CSVDRGSSASNEQFF TRBJ2-1 15 TRBV29-1
CASSTPGTSDVNEQFF TRBJ2-1 16 TRBV25-1
CASSPGETQYF TRBJ2-5 11 TRBV18
CASIEQGNQPQHF TRBJ1-5 13 TRBV28
CASRDSSRNQETQYF TRBJ2-5 15 TRBV21-1
CASSPGVTDNEQFF TRBJ2-1 14 TRBV5-1
CSARAGLDYNEQFF TRBJ2-1 14 TRBV20-1
CSASLAGEQFF TRBJ2-1 11 TRBV20-1
CASSPVSQQETQYF TRBJ2-5 14 TRBV18
CASSGDRYSLHF TRBJ1-6 12 TRBV9
CSASAGQETQYF TRBJ2-5 12 TRBV29-1
CSVGGDFPSTDTQYF TRBJ2-3 15 TRBV29-1
CASSYTEGNQPQHF TRBJ1-5 14 TRBV6-6
CASSLAAPGLETQYF TRBJ2-5 15 TRBV5-1
CASSQEGQGIVADTQYF TRBJ2-3 17 TRBV4-2
CASRAGAAANEKLFF TRBJ1-4 15 TRBV2
CSASNPGGAYEQYF TRBJ2-7 14 TRBV20-1
CSARASYNEQFF TRBJ2-1 12 TRBV29-1
CSARGGHGSYEQYF TRBJ2-7 14 TRBV20-1
CSAGGGLAPLEQYF TRBJ2-7 14 TRBV20-1
CSARPRVTEAFF TRBJ1-1 12 TRBV20-1
CASSSGQEMMNTEAFF TRBJ1-1 16 TRBV12-3/TRBV12-4
CASSPTSSHTQYF TRBJ2-3 13 TRBV12-3/TRBV12-4